This entry features one T cell receptor beta chain sequence. Its antigen is unidentified. The source of the sample is a study of regulatory T cells in long-lasting Graves disease. Background on the study: Recently diagnosed Graves' patients had received antithyroid drugs for under 3 months.

This CDR3 comprises 16 residues. The V and J ends lost 3 bases and 2 bases respectively, with 17 bases between them. Germline CDR1 SGHNT, CDR2 YYREEE (reference sequence). Study outcomes and limitations: TRBV28, TRBJ1-2 and TRBJ2-5 were segments that persistent disease favored.

Building of the TCR beta libraries involved iRepertoire HTBI primers and Arm-PCR of CDR3 regions. TCRdb processed the multiplex PCR reads anew with MiXCR; each CDR3 protein has one entry. The sample consists of some 400,000 distinct CDR3 sequences, just under 15% of them appearing once. Time point reported: newly diagnosed GD, antithyroid drugs for less than 3 months. The TCR library was made from RNA extracted from PBMCs. This same sample was also part of a study on T cells in Graves' hyperthyroidism and ophthalmopathy. That publication notes: Prediction of ophthalmopathy progression came a median roughly 6.7 months pre-onset.

The genes are TRBV5-4 and TRBJ2-5; D gene unclear. This receptor was identified in a woman aged 25 to 45 with Graves disease. This specimen consisted of peripheral blood mononuclear cells (PBMCs), obtained at new diagnosis, from a patient treated with antithyroid drugs. CDR3 in DNA: TGTGCCAGCAGCTCCTCACACCGGTCTCTTCAAGAGACCCAGTACTTC. It translates to CASSSSHRSLQETQYF.